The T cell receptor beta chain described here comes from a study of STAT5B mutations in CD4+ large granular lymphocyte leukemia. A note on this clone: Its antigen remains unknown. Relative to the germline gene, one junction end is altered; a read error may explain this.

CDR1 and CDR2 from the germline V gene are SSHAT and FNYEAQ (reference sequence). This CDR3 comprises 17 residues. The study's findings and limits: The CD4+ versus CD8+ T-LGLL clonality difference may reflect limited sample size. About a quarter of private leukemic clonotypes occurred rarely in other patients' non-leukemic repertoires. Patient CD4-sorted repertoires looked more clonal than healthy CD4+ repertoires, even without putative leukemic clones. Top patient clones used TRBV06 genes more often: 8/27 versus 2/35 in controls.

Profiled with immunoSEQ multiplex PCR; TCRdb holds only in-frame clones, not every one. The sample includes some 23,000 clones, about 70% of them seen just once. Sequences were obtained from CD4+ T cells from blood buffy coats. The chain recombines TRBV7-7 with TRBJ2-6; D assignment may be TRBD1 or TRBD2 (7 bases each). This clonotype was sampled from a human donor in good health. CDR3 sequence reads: CASSLAGGGSGANVLTF. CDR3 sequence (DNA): TGTGCTAGCAGCTTAGCAGGGGGGGGCTCTGGGGCCAACGTCCTGACTTTC.